Below, 28 T cell receptor beta chains from the same sample are listed, as sequenced in a study of blood T cell repertoires in COVID-19. Sequencing was performed with immunoSEQ multiplex PCR; in TCRdb, only in-frame clones are kept and a portion is missing. This table has some 200,000 clones, 86% appearing once. The sample consisted of PBMCs or T cells enriched from blood (not recorded which). The origin of the receptors is a woman aged 45-65 years in a cohort exposed to, infected with or recovered from COVID-19 (not recorded which).

The chain is built from TRBV5-4 and TRBJ2-1; TRBD2 matches 11 bases. The CDR3 is made up of 15 amino acids. V lost 4 bases, J lost 10 bases, and 10 bases stayed unmatched. Germline V gene lookup returns CDR1 SGHNT and CDR2 YYREEE (reference sequence). This CDR3 reads CASSHSGGGRGEQFF. The CDR3 DNA sequence: TGTGCCAGCAGCCATAGCGGGGGGGGACGAGGGGAGCAGTTCTTC.

As to this clone: At one end, the junction sequence differs from germline, possibly due to a read error. The J gene is TRBJ1-2, the V gene TRBV29-1; no firm D call. This CDR3 is built from 14 residues. Germline CDR1 SQVTM, CDR2 ANQGSEA. The CDR3 reads CSVGTGGLGYGCTF. The CDR3 DNA is TGCAGCGTTGGAACCGGCGGTCTAGGCTATGGCTGCACCTTC.

This chain joins TRBV5-6 and TRBJ2-5, with TRBD2 matching 11 bases. From germline, CDR1 is SGHDT and CDR2 YYEEEE. J was trimmed by 5 bases and V by 3 bases; bases with no gene match: 9. There are 16 residues in the CDR3. CDR3 in amino acids: CASSSRLAGYGETQYF. CDR3 DNA sequence: TGTGCCAGCAGCTCTAGACTAGCGGGGTATGGGGAGACCCAGTACTTC.

This chain uses TRBV24-1 with TRBJ2-6; TRBD1 matches 10 bases. V gave up 5 bases and J gave up 0 bases; unmatched junction bases: 9. Germline CDR1 is KGHDR and CDR2 is SFDVKD. This CDR3 is built from 19 residues. CDR3 in DNA: TGTGCCACCAGTGGACGGCGGGGACAGGGGCCCTCTGGGGCCAACGTCCTGACTTTC. Encoded protein: CATSGRRGQGPSGANVLTF.

The CDR3 spells CASSPNARGGQETQYF. The CDR3 bases are TGTGCCAGCAGCCCGAATGCACGGGGGGGCCAAGAGACCCAGTACTTC. The rearrangement uses TRBV9 and TRBJ2-5, with TRBD2 identical over 8 bases. The germline CDR1 and CDR2 sequences are SGDLS and YYNGEE. V was pared by 4 bases and J by 1 base, with 9 bases of the junction left unmatched. This CDR3 contains 16 residues.

V and J are TRBV15 and TRBJ1-5, with 9 nucleotides matching TRBD1. Germline lookup yields CDR1 LNHNV and CDR2 YYDKDF (reference sequence). The V gene end was trimmed by 4 bases and the J gene end by 0 bases; junction bases not matched to a gene: 7. This CDR3 comprises 17 residues. The CDR3 DNA reads as TGTGCCACCAGCAAGGGACAGGGTGTGCCTAGCAATCAGCCCCAGCATTTT. Amino acids: CATSKGQGVPSNQPQHF.

The chain links TRBV6-5 to TRBJ1-1; 7 bases line up with TRBD1. This CDR3 contains 14 residues. CDR1 and CDR2 (germline): MNHEY, SVGAGI. The V segment lost 6 bases and the J segment 4 bases; nucleotides outside the gene matches: 8. The CDR3 DNA sequence: TGTGCCAGCAGGGCCGGGACAGCGGGCACTGAAGCTTTCTTT. Translated: CASRAGTAGTEAFF.

The chain couples TRBV6-6 to TRBJ1-2; 9 bases are shared with TRBD1. V dropped 6 bases and J dropped 5; count of bases not matched to a gene: 7. CDR1 and CDR2 from the germline V gene are MNHNY and SVGAGI (reference sequence). The CDR3 totals 14 residues. DNA for the CDR3: TGTGCCAGCAGCCAAGAGACAGGGGGATATGGCTACACCTTC. It is translated as CASSQETGGYGYTF.

The chain carries TRBV6-1 and TRBJ1-1, with D possibly TRBD1 on 6 matching bases. The V end was cut by 3 bases, the J end by 7 bases, with 12 bases between. CDR1 and CDR2 (germline): MNHNS, SASEGT. CDR3 length: 13 amino acids. For the CDR3, the DNA is TGTGCCAGCAGTGATGGGACACGCGTTGAAGCTTTCTTT. Protein sequence: CASSDGTRVEAFF.

The chain joins TRBV15 to TRBJ2-1, with TRBD1 identical over 7 bases. After removal of 3 bases from V and 1 base from J, the junction contained 3 bases not matched to a gene. This CDR3 contains 15 residues. The V gene's germline CDR1 is LNHNV and CDR2 YYDKDF (reference sequence). CDR3 amino acids: CATSRGQQSYNEQFF. The CDR3 DNA sequence: TGTGCCACCAGCAGGGGACAGCAGTCCTACAATGAGCAGTTCTTC.

The V and J genes are TRBV7-3 and TRBJ2-3, with D perhaps matching TRBD1 (6 bases). Trimming removed 1 base at V and 5 bases at J, with 10 bases between. The germline CDR1 and CDR2 sequences are SGHTA and FQGTGA. This CDR3 has 14 amino acids. CDR3 DNA: TGTGCCAGCAGCTTAAATGCAGGGGAAGATACGCAGTATTTT. Protein product: CASSLNAGEDTQYF.

V gene TRBV4-1 combines with J gene TRBJ2-3, with D unresolved. The CDR3 has 12 amino acids. Germline assignment: CDR1 MGHRA and CDR2 YSYEKL. V lost 5 bases and J lost 5, with 8 bases in between. The CDR3 sequence: CASSNPVDTQYF. CDR3 coding DNA: TGCGCCAGCAGCAATCCAGTAGATACGCAGTATTTT.

This clone was recorded only once. The V call is TRBV14, the J call TRBJ1-5; D remains unclear. This CDR3 contains 13 residues. Germline V gene sequence: CDR1 SGHDN, CDR2 FVKESK. Trimming stripped 4 bases from V and 5 bases from J, with 9 bases between. The CDR3 DNA sequence: TGTGCCAGCAGCCGAATGACTGATCAGCCCCAGCATTTT. This translates into CASSRMTDQPQHF.

The V call is TRBV12-3 or TRBV12-4, the J call TRBJ2-7, with D uncertain. This CDR3 has 13 amino acids. V lost 1 base to trimming and J lost 6 bases, with 10 bases between them. The DNA of the CDR3 is TGTGCCAGCAGTTTAGGTGGTCGGTTCGAGCAGTACTTC. This gives the protein CASSLGGRFEQYF.

The chain uses TRBV19 and TRBJ2-3; perhaps TRBD2 as D (5 bases). V lost 5 bases, J lost 3 bases, and 12 bases lay in between. The CDR3 contains 14 residues. Germline loops: CDR1 LNHDA, CDR2 SQIVND (reference sequence). This CDR3 reads CASSLGRGTDTQYF. The CDR3 DNA reads as TGTGCCAGTAGTTTGGGCAGAGGGACAGATACGCAGTATTTT.

V usage is TRBV4-1 and J usage is TRBJ2-3; 8 bases line up with TRBD1. J gave up 4 bases and V 1 base, and 4 bases lay outside the gene matches. CDR3 length equals 15 residues. Germline V gives CDR1 MGHRA, CDR2 YSYEKL. CDR3 amino acids: CASSQVRGHADTQYF. As DNA, the CDR3 is TGCGCCAGCAGCCAAGTCAGGGGGCATGCAGATACGCAGTATTTT.

The chain recombines TRBV5-4 with TRBJ1-2; tentatively, D is TRBD1 (6 bases). Germline lookup yields CDR1 SGHNT and CDR2 YYREEE (reference sequence). The CDR3 contains 15 residues. Deletions cut 1 base from V and 1 base from J, with 11 bases between. CDR3 residues: CASSLWSQGNYGYTF. In nucleotides, the CDR3 is TGTGCCAGCAGCTTGTGGTCACAGGGTAACTATGGCTACACCTTC.

The chain recombines TRBV24-1 with TRBJ2-1; 7 nucleotides align to TRBD1. The CDR3 extends over 16 amino acids. V gave up 5 bases and J gave up 8 bases; unmatched junction bases: 14. Germline values: CDR1 KGHDR, CDR2 SFDVKD. CDR3 protein: CATSAARTGFFDEQFF. In nucleotides, the CDR3 is TGTGCCACCAGTGCCGCGCGGACAGGATTTTTCGATGAGCAGTTCTTC.

The chain employs TRBV7-3 and TRBJ2-2; D is possibly TRBD1 (5 bases). CDR3 length: 17 amino acids. Germline CDR1 SGHTA, CDR2 FQGTGA. With 0 bases removed from V and 3 bases from J, the gap between germline ends came to 14 bases. The CDR3 is CASSLTPRRADTGELFF. Here the CDR3 DNA reads TGTGCCAGCAGCTTAACGCCTCGCAGGGCGGACACCGGGGAGCTGTTTTTT. Using reference TRBV7-3 and TRBJ2-2 for the parts outside the CDR3, the full variable domain is GAGVSQTPSNKVTEKGKYVELRCDPISGHTALYWYRQSLGQGPEFLIYFQGTGAADDSGLPNDRFFAVRPEGSVSTLKIQRTERGDSAVYLCASSLTPRRADTGELFFGEGSRLTVL.

This clone was detected only a few times. The V call is TRBV15, the J call TRBJ1-1; D unresolved. With 3 bases removed from V and 6 bases from J, the gap between germline ends came to 11 bases. Germline CDR1 LNHNV, CDR2 YYDKDF (reference sequence). The CDR3 covers 13 residues. The CDR3, as DNA: TGTGCCACCAGCAGTGTCCGGGTCCCTGAAGCTTTCTTT. Translated, it gives CATSSVRVPEAFF.

The genes are TRBV11-3 and TRBJ2-1; D is possibly TRBD2 (7 bases). In germline, CDR1 is SGHNT, CDR2 YENEEA. Deletions cut 1 base from V and 0 bases from J, with 16 bases between. This CDR3 has 18 residues. The CDR3 coding sequence is TGTGCCAGCAGCTTAGGGGCGGGGGCCTCTTTCTCCTACAATGAGCAGTTCTTC. This sequence encodes CASSLGAGASFSYNEQFF.

This chain links TRBV3-1 (or the pseudogene TRBV3-2) with TRBJ1-1, with D perhaps TRBD1 (5 bases). The germline V gene has CDR1 LGHDT and CDR2 YNNKEL (reference sequence). This CDR3 contains 13 residues. Trimming took 0 bases from V and 11 from J, leaving 13 bases between them. The CDR3 coding sequence is TGTGCCAGCAGCCAAGAAACAGGCGTAAGGGCTTTCTTT. Its protein product is CASSQETGVRAFF.

This chain connects TRBV5-1 to TRBJ1-6; D is perhaps TRBD1 (6 bases). The V end lost 0 bases, the J end lost 6 bases, and 16 bases lay between the germline ends. CDR3 length: 17 amino acids. Germline CDR1 and CDR2: SGHRS and YFSETQ. This chain's CDR3 is CASSLVTAGASNSPLHF. The CDR3 DNA follows: TGCGCCAGCAGCTTGGTAACAGCGGGGGCAAGTAATTCACCCCTCCACTTT. Variable domain in full (rest from reference TRBV5-1 and TRBJ1-6): KAGVTQTPRYLIKTRGQQVTLSCSPISGHRSVSWYQQTPGQGLQFLFEYFSETQRNKGNFPGRFSGRQFSNSRSEMNVSTLELGDSALYLCASSLVTAGASNSPLHFGNGTRLTVT.

This chain links TRBV5-1 with TRBJ2-3, with 7 nucleotides matching TRBD2. Germline assignment: CDR1 SGHRS and CDR2 YFSETQ. This CDR3 contains 15 residues. V dropped 4 bases and J dropped 1; count of bases not matched to a gene: 6. CDR3 nucleotide sequence: TGCGCCAGCAGCGCGATGGCGGGGGGCACAGATACGCAGTATTTT. It translates to CASSAMAGGTDTQYF. The full variable domain, its missing parts supplied by reference TRBV5-1 and TRBJ2-3, is KAGVTQTPRYLIKTRGQQVTLSCSPISGHRSVSWYQQTPGQGLQFLFEYFSETQRNKGNFPGRFSGRQFSNSRSEMNVSTLELGDSALYLCASSAMAGGTDTQYFGPGTRLTVL.

This chain connects TRBV28 to TRBJ1-1; possible D gene TRBD1, 5 bases. V was clipped by 6 bases and J by 7 bases, with 15 bases between them. This CDR3 has 13 amino acids. CDR1 MDHEN and CDR2 SYDVKM come from the germline V gene. CDR3 DNA sequence: TGTGCCAGCAGGGACCCGGGCAGGGTTGAAGCTTTCTTT. Translating it yields CASRDPGRVEAFF. The whole variable domain, filled in from reference TRBV28 and TRBJ1-1, reads DVKVTQSSRYLVKRTGEKVFLECVQDMDHENMFWYRQDPGLGLRLIYFSYDVKMKEKGDIPEGYSVSREKKERFSLILESASTNQTSMYLCASRDPGRVEAFFGQGTRLTVV.

J is TRBJ1-1 and V is TRBV18, with TRBD1 identical over 8 bases. Unmatched junction bases numbered 20, after V lost 3 bases and J lost 11 bases. CDR1 and CDR2 (germline): KGHSH, LQKENI. CDR3 length: 17 residues. The CDR3 DNA is TGTGCCAGCTCACCCGAAGGAAGGACAGGGTCGTTTTTGTTTGCTTTCTTT. Translating gives CASSPEGRTGSFLFAFF.

V and J are TRBV10-3 and TRBJ1-1, with TRBD1 as a possible D gene (6 bases). The germline V and J ends were trimmed by 5 bases and 3 bases, with 10 bases remaining between them. Germline CDR1 reads ENHRY; CDR2 reads SYGVKD. This CDR3 is 13 amino acids long. CDR3 loop: CAISLTGYTEAFF. CDR3 coding DNA: TGTGCCATCAGTCTTACAGGGTACACTGAAGCTTTCTTT.

The genes are TRBV6-5 and TRBJ2-2; 8 nucleotides agree with TRBD1. The length of the CDR3 is 13 residues. V shed 8 bases, J shed 1 base, and the junction held 0 bases outside the gene matches. Per the germline V gene, CDR1 is MNHEY and CDR2 is SVGAGI. CDR3 amino acids: CASDRGNTGELFF. DNA of the CDR3: TGTGCCAGCGACAGGGGGAACACCGGGGAGCTGTTTTTT.